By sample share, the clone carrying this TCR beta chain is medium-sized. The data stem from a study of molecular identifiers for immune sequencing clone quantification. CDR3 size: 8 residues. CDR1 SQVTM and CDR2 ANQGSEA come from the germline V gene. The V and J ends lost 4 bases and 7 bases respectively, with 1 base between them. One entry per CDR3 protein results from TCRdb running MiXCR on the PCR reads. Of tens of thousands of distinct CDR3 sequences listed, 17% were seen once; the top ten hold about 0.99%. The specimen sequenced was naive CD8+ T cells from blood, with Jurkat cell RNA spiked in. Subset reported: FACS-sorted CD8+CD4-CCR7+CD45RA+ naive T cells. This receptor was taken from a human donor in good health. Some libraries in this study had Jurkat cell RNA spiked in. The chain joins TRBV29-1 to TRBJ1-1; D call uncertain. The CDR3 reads CSVGEAFF. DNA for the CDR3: TGCAGCGTTGGTGAAGCTTTCTTT.